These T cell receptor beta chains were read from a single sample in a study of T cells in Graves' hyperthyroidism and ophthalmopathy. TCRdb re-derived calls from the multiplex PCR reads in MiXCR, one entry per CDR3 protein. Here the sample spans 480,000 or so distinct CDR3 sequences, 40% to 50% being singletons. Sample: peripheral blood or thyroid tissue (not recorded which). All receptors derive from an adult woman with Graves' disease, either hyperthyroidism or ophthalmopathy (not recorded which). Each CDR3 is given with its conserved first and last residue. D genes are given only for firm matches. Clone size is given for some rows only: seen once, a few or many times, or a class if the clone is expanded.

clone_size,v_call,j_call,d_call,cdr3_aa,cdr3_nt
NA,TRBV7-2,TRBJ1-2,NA,CASSLDGAEMGYGYTF,TGTGCCAGCAGCTTAGACGGGGCCGAGATGGGCTATGGCTACACCTTC
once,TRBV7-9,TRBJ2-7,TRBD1,CASSYSKGSGTGGFEQYF,TGTGCCAGCAGTTACTCGAAGGGGTCCGGGACAGGGGGCTTCGAGCAGTACTTC
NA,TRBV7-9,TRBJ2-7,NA,CASSQAPGHYEQYF,TGCGCCAGCAGCCAAGCCCCAGGACACTACGAGCAGTACTTC
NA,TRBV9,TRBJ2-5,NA,CAGKGSEETQYF,TGTGCCGGCAAGGGGAGTGAGGAGACCCAGTACTTC
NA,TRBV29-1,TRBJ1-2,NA,CSGGTTTNYGYTF,TGCAGCGGGGGGACAACTACTAACTATGGCTACACCTTC
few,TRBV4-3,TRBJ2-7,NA,CASSLNEAHEQYF,TGCGCCAGCAGCTTGAATGAGGCGCACGAGCAGTACTTC
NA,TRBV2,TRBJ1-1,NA,CASTLYLNTEAFF,TGTGCCAGCACCCTCTACCTGAACACTGAAGCTTTCTTT
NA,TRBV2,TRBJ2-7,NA,CASGIEYEQYF,TGTGCCAGTGGCATTGAATACGAGCAGTACTTC
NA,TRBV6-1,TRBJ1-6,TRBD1,CAATGTDLGSPLHF,TGTGCCGCAACCGGGACAGATCTGGGATCACCCCTCCACTTT
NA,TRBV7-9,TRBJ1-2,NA,CASSAWGLGYTF,TGTGCCAGTAGCGCGTGGGGGCTGGGCTACACCTTC
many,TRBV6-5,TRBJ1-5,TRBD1,CASSTGTGADNQPQHF,TGTGCCAGCAGTACCGGGACAGGAGCTGACAATCAGCCCCAGCATTTT
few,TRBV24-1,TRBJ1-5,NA,CATRERGNQPQHF,TGTGCCACCAGGGAGAGGGGCAATCAGCCCCAGCATTTT
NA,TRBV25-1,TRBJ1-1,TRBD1,CASSADYRGNTEAFF,TGTGCCAGCAGTGCTGATTACAGGGGGAACACTGAAGCTTTCTTT
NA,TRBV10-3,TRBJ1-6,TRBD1,CAISERTGDSPLHF,TGTGCCATCAGTGAGCGGACAGGAGATTCACCCCTCCACTTT
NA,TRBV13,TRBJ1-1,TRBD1,CASSLGPRGPRPF,TGTGCCAGCAGCTTAGGCCCCAGGGGGCCTCGCCCCTTT
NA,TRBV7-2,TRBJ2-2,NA,CASSSFRGNTGELFF,TGTGCCAGCAGCTCATTCAGGGGGAACACCGGGGAGCTGTTTTTT
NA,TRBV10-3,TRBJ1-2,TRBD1,CAISEGQGVNYGYTF,TGTGCCATCAGTGAGGGACAGGGGGTAAACTATGGCTACACCTTC
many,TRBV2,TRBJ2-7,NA,CASSPTGISYEQYF,TGTGCCAGCAGCCCCACCGGGATCTCCTACGAGCAGTACTTC
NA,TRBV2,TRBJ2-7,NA,CASRFGDLLTYEQYF,TGTGCCAGCAGGTTTGGGGACTTACTAACCTACGAGCAGTACTTC
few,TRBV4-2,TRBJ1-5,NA,CASSHLDREGVHETQHF,TGTGCCAGCAGCCACCTCGACCGGGAGGGCGTCCATGAGACCCAGCATTTT
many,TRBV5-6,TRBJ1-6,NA,CASSLPANSPLHF,TGTGCCAGCAGCTTGCCTGCGAATTCACCCCTCCACTTT
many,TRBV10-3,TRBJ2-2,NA,CAAAWTKEVGELFF,TGTGCCGCCGCGTGGACCAAGGAGGTTGGGGAGCTGTTTTTT
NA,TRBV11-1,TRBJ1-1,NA,CASGGAFF,TGTGCCAGCGGCGGAGCTTTCTTT
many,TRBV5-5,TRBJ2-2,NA,CASSLGLAGELFF,TGTGCCAGCAGCTTGGGTTTAGCCGGGGAGCTGTTTTTT
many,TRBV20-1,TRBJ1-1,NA,CSARDRFKGNTEAFF,TGCAGTGCTAGAGATAGGTTCAAGGGCAACACTGAAGCTTTCTTT
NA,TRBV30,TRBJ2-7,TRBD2,CAWSPTGLAGARLYEQYF,TGTGCCTGGAGTCCCACCGGGCTAGCGGGAGCTCGCCTCTACGAGCAGTACTTC
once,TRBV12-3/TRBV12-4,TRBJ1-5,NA,CASRPSPGPQHF,TGTGCCAGTAGACCCTCCCCGGGGCCCCAGCATTTT
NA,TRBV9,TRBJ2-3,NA,CASSVAWGTTTDTQYF,TGTGCCAGCAGCGTAGCATGGGGGACAACCACAGATACGCAGTATTTT
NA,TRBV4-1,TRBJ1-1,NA,CASSQMGITGAFF,TGCGCCAGCAGCCAGATGGGGATCACGGGGGCTTTCTTT
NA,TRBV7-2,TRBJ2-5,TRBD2,CASNKPGGYQETQYF,TGTGCCAGCAACAAGCCGGGAGGGTACCAAGAGACCCAGTACTTC
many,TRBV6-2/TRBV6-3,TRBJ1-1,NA,CASMGAGRSPEAFF,TGTGCCAGCATGGGAGCGGGCAGAAGTCCTGAAGCTTTCTTT
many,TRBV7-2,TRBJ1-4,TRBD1,CASSSQGKMEKLFF,TGTGCCAGCAGCTCACAGGGGAAGATGGAAAAACTGTTTTTT
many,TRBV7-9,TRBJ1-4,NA,CASRFGQSHATNEKLFF,TGTGCCAGCAGATTCGGGCAATCACATGCAACTAATGAAAAACTGTTTTTT
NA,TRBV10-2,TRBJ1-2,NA,CASSESGALNYGYTF,TGCGCCAGCAGTGAGTCAGGGGCCCTTAACTATGGCTACACCTTC
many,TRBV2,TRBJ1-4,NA,CASSIGVINEKLFF,TGTGCCAGCTCCATAGGGGTTATTAATGAAAAACTGTTTTTT
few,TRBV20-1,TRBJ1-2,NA,CSASVRRGRPGDDGYTF,TGCAGTGCTAGTGTTCGGCGGGGCCGCCCAGGGGACGATGGCTACACCTTC
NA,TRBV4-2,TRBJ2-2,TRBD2,CASSRGRRDTGELFF,TGTGCCAGCAGCCGCGGGAGGCGGGACACCGGGGAGCTGTTTTTT
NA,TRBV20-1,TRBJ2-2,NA,CSASWRFTGELFF,TGCAGTGCTAGTTGGCGATTTACCGGGGAGCTGTTTTTT
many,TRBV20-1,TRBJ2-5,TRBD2,CSARRGLAGRETQYF,TGCAGTGCTAGAAGGGGACTAGCGGGAAGGGAGACCCAGTACTTC
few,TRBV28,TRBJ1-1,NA,CASSSVTTMNTEAFF,TGTGCCAGCAGCTCAGTAACCACCATGAACACTGAAGCTTTCTTT
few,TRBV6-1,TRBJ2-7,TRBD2,CASSEALTSGYPYEQYF,TGTGCCAGCAGTGAAGCATTGACTAGCGGGTACCCCTACGAGCAGTACTTC
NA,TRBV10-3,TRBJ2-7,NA,CATSQGNEQYF,TGTGCCACCAGCCAGGGGAACGAGCAGTACTTC
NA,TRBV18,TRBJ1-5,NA,CASSPGGQSQPQHF,TGTGCCAGCTCCCCGGGGGGACAAAGTCAGCCCCAGCATTTT